One sample yielded the 24 T cell receptor beta chains listed below, sequenced in a study of cytomegalovirus exposure and HLA in healthy donors. Both 60 Vbeta primers and 13 Jbeta primers went into the PCR. TCRdb's copy holds only in-frame clones and misses some; the assay was immunoSEQ multiplex PCR. The sample records around 130,000 clones, roughly 82% being singletons. The sequenced sample consisted of PBMCs. All receptors derive from a boy aged 10-17 years in good health and CMV-seronegative.

The chain links TRBV4-3 to TRBJ2-3; tentative D call: TRBD2 (5 bases). Germline V gene data show CDR1 as LGHNA and CDR2 as YSLEER. V lost 0 bases and J lost 4, with 14 bases in between. This CDR3 has 16 residues. The DNA for the CDR3 is TGCGCCAGCAGCCAAGACGGGATTGCGGACCCAGATACGCAGTATTTT. Translated, it gives CASSQDGIADPDTQYF.

This clone has more than one count but fewer than ten. The rearrangement uses TRBV19 and TRBJ2-7; 10 bases align to TRBD1. V was clipped by 3 bases and J by 0 bases; unmatched bases: 5. This CDR3 has 16 residues. Germline V gene data show CDR1 as LNHDA and CDR2 as SQIVND (reference sequence). The CDR3 region is CASSMIGTGASYEQYF. CDR3 nucleotides: TGTGCCAGTAGTATGATAGGGACAGGGGCCTCCTACGAGCAGTACTTC.

The chain combines TRBV30 with TRBJ2-1; D is unclear. V lost 1 base, J lost 0 bases, and 10 bases lay in between. CDR1 and CDR2 (germline): GTSNPN, SVGIG (reference sequence). CDR3 length: 15 residues. The DNA of the CDR3 is TGTGCCTGGAGTGAAGAAACGGGCTCCTACAATGAGCAGTTCTTC. Translation gives CAWSEETGSYNEQFF.

This clone was counted once. The genes are TRBV27 and TRBJ1-1; 10 nucleotides match TRBD1. The junction had 9 bases not matched to a gene; V was cut back by 2 bases and J by 0 bases. The CDR3 length is 18 residues. Germline V gives CDR1 MNHEY, CDR2 SMNVEV (reference sequence). CDR3 sequence (DNA): TGTGCCAGCAGTTTAGTCGCGGGACAGGGGCTACTGAACACTGAAGCTTTCTTT. Encoded protein: CASSLVAGQGLLNTEAFF.

This clone was detected only a few times. The CDR3 sequence: CASSSDRGGNTEAFF. The DNA for the CDR3 is TGTGCCAGCAGCTCAGACAGGGGAGGAAACACTGAAGCTTTCTTT. This rearrangement joins TRBV7-8 to TRBJ1-1; TRBD1 matches at 8 bases. Germline V CDR1 and CDR2: SGHVS, FQNEAQ. This CDR3 is 15 amino acids long. V was pared by 4 bases and J by 2 bases, with 6 bases of the junction left unmatched.

The J gene is TRBJ2-5, the V gene TRBV5-6; 9 nucleotides line up with TRBD2. Germline CDR1 SGHDT, CDR2 YYEEEE. This CDR3 has 15 residues. The junction had 5 bases not matched to a gene; V was cut back by 3 bases and J by 2 bases. CDR3 in DNA: TGTGCCAGCAGCTCACTAGCGGGCGAACAAGAGACCCAGTACTTC. It specifies CASSSLAGEQETQYF.

This rearrangement joins TRBV27 to TRBJ2-7, with a possible D match to TRBD1 (6 bases). The length of the CDR3 is 13 residues. The germline V gene has CDR1 MNHEY and CDR2 SMNVEV (reference sequence). Trimming left V 6 bases short and J 2 bases short, with 11 bases between. In DNA, the CDR3 is TGTGCCAGCAGCCCAGGGGTTGCCTACGAGCAGTACTTC. Translation gives CASSPGVAYEQYF.

The chain links TRBV29-1 to TRBJ2-1, with 7 positions matching TRBD1. The germline V gene encodes CDR1 SQVTM and CDR2 ANQGSEA. The CDR3 has 12 amino acids. V gave up 7 bases and J gave up 0 bases; unmatched junction bases: 0. The CDR3 bases are TGCAGCGGGGACAGCTCCTACAATGAGCAGTTCTTC. Protein: CSGDSSYNEQFF.

This chain joins TRBV30 and TRBJ1-6, with D unresolved. The germline V gene has CDR1 GTSNPN and CDR2 SVGIG (reference sequence). The CDR3 covers 12 residues. Trimming pared 7 bases from V and 7 bases from J, leaving 11 bases between. CDR3 sequence reads: CASAGGNSPLHF. Here the CDR3 DNA reads TGTGCCTCAGCGGGCGGGAATTCACCCCTCCACTTT. Based on the CDR3 plus reference TRBV30 and TRBJ1-6, the full variable domain is SQTIHQWPATLVQPVGSPLSLECTVEGTSNPNLYWYRQAAGRGLQLLFYSVGIGQISSEVPQNLSASRPQDRQFILSSKKLLLSDSGFYLCASAGGNSPLHFGNGTRLTVT.

This clone was counted a few times. The chain is built from TRBV2 and TRBJ1-1; D gene ambiguous. The CDR3 extends over 15 amino acids. Germline V gene sequence: CDR1 SNHLY, CDR2 FYNNEI. Trimming took off 1 base at V and 0 bases at J, with 9 bases between the two ends. The CDR3 region has the DNA TGTGCCAGCAGTGAAGGTGGAGCTTTGAACACTGAAGCTTTCTTT. Amino acid sequence: CASSEGGALNTEAFF.

This chain joins TRBV29-1 and TRBJ1-1, with a weak D call TRBD1 (6 bases). The ends were cut back, 6 bases at V and 2 bases at J, with 16 bases in the middle. Germline V gene sequence: CDR1 SQVTM, CDR2 ANQGSEA. This CDR3 region has 14 residues. Here the CDR3 DNA reads TGCAGCGTGCGGGGGCAGGAACACAACACTGAAGCTTTCTTT. Its translation: CSVRGQEHNTEAFF.

This rearrangement joins TRBV7-9 to TRBJ2-7; 7 bases are a match to TRBD1. With V trimmed by 1 base and J by 4 bases, 10 bases remained unmatched. CDR3 size: 16 residues. Per the germline V gene, CDR1 is SEHNR and CDR2 is FQNEAQ (reference sequence). The CDR3 nucleotides read TGTGCCAGCAGCTTAGGGAGAGACAGGGACGGGTACGAGCAGTACTTC. It codes for CASSLGRDRDGYEQYF. Together with reference TRBV7-9 and TRBJ2-7, the CDR3 gives the full variable domain: DTGVSQNPRHKITKRGQNVTFRCDPISEHNRLYWYRQTLGQGPEFLTYFQNEAQLEKSRLLSDRFSAERPKGSFSTLEIQRTEQGDSAMYLCASSLGRDRDGYEQYFGPGTRLTVT.

The chain couples TRBV4-3 to TRBJ1-5, with TRBD1 matching over 8 bases. With 4 bases clipped from V and 0 bases from J, the junction kept 2 bases outside the gene matches. The germline V gene has CDR1 LGHNA and CDR2 YSLEER. This CDR3 is 15 amino acids long. CDR3 protein: CASSRDRYSNQPQHF. CDR3 in DNA: TGCGCCAGCAGCCGGGACAGGTATAGCAATCAGCCCCAGCATTTT.

The chain has TRBV5-5 and TRBJ2-7, with D tentatively TRBD1 (6 bases). CDR1 is SGHKS, CDR2 YYEKEE, per germline (reference sequence). The CDR3 is 16 amino acids. V lost 4 bases, J lost 1 base, and 18 bases lay in between. The CDR3 spells CASSRSTGQFSYEQYF. The CDR3 DNA follows: TGTGCCAGCAGCCGCTCAACAGGGCAGTTTTCCTACGAGCAGTACTTC.

The chain links TRBV7-6 to TRBJ2-1, with 7 nucleotides matching TRBD2. CDR1 is SGHVS, CDR2 FNYEAQ, per germline. V trimming: 2 bases; J trimming: 4 bases; junction bases outside the gene matches: 5. This CDR3 spans 15 amino acids. The CDR3 nucleotides read TGTGCCAGCAGCTTACAAGCGGGACTTTACAATGAGCAGTTCTTC. Translated, it gives CASSLQAGLYNEQFF.

The V call is TRBV6-5, the J call TRBJ1-2; TRBD1 might be the D (6 bases). V was clipped by 5 bases and J by 4 bases, with 11 bases between them. CDR1 MNHEY and CDR2 SVGAGI come from the germline V gene. The CDR3 totals 13 residues. CDR3 residues: CASSGGAIYGYTF. In DNA, the CDR3 is TGTGCCAGCAGTGGGGGGGCGATCTATGGCTACACCTTC.

This chain links TRBV5-1 with TRBJ2-7; D unclear. From germline, CDR1 is SGHRS and CDR2 YFSETQ. Trimming left V 0 bases short and J 1 base short, with 8 bases between. The CDR3 runs to 14 residues. Here the CDR3 reads CASSLGLGSYEQYF. DNA of the CDR3: TGCGCCAGCAGCTTGGGACTCGGATCCTACGAGCAGTACTTC.

This clone was seen just once. The chain couples TRBV27 to TRBJ2-2, with 8 bases that match TRBD1. The J segment lost 3 bases and the V segment lost 3 bases, leaving 0 bases of the junction unmatched. In germline, CDR1 is MNHEY, CDR2 SMNVEV (reference sequence). The CDR3 consists of 14 residues. CDR3 protein: CASSLTGDTGELFF. The CDR3 DNA follows: TGTGCCAGCAGTTTGACAGGGGACACCGGGGAGCTGTTTTTT.

This sequence joins TRBV4-1 and TRBJ1-1; possible D gene TRBD1, 6 bases. Germline CDR1 is MGHRA and CDR2 is YSYEKL. V dropped 6 bases and J dropped 0 bases, with 11 bases sitting between them. This CDR3 spans 14 amino acids. CDR3 sequence reads: CASSRQAMNTEAFF. The DNA of the CDR3 is TGCGCCAGCAGTCGACAGGCTATGAACACTGAAGCTTTCTTT.

The chain is built from TRBV11-2 and TRBJ2-7, with D possibly TRBD1 on 6 matching bases. The V and J ends lost 7 bases and 0 bases respectively, with 13 bases between them. The CDR3 runs to 14 residues. The V gene's germline CDR1 is SGHAT and CDR2 FQNNGV. CDR3 in DNA: TGTGCCAGCACCACGGACAGCCGCTCCTACGAGCAGTACTTC. Translation: CASTTDSRSYEQYF.

DNA of the CDR3: TGTGCCTGGAGTGTAACAGTCACAGATACGCAGTATTTT. This gives the protein CAWSVTVTDTQYF. The V and J genes are TRBV30 and TRBJ2-3; no clear D. The CDR3 runs 13 residues. CDR1 is GTSNPN, CDR2 SVGIG, per germline (reference sequence). V lost 0 bases, J lost 2 bases, and 6 bases lay in between. Full variable domain (remainder filled in from reference TRBV30 and TRBJ2-3): SQTIHQWPATLVQPVGSPLSLECTVEGTSNPNLYWYRQAAGRGLQLLFYSVGIGQISSEVPQNLSASRPQDRQFILSSKKLLLSDSGFYLCAWSVTVTDTQYFGPGTRLTVL.

The V call is TRBV11-2, the J call TRBJ2-5; D gene unclear. The CDR3 covers 13 residues. The ends were cut back, 6 bases at V and 1 base at J, with 9 bases in the middle. From germline, CDR1 is SGHAT and CDR2 FQNNGV. The CDR3, as DNA: TGTGCCAGCAGTCTAAGATTCCAAGAGACCCAGTACTTC. This encodes CASSLRFQETQYF. Using reference TRBV11-2 and TRBJ2-5 for the parts outside the CDR3, the full variable domain is EAGVAQSPRYKIIEKRQSVAFWCNPISGHATLYWYQQILGQGPKLLIQFQNNGVVDDSQLPKDRFSAERLKGVDSTLKIQPAKLEDSAVYLCASSLRFQETQYFGPGTRLLVL.

Concerning this clone: This specimen includes other DNA sequences encoding the same CDR3. This rearrangement joins TRBV6-5 to TRBJ2-7; D ambiguous. The CDR3 loop spans 12 amino acids. Trimming left V 5 bases short and J 6 bases short, with 11 bases between. Per the germline V gene, CDR1 is MNHEY and CDR2 is SVGAGI. The CDR3 protein is CASSAQRGEQYF. The DNA for the CDR3 is TGTGCCAGCAGTGCGCAACGAGGCGAGCAGTACTTC.

The rearrangement links TRBV29-1 to TRBJ2-1, with a possible D match to TRBD2 (5 bases). Germline CDR1 SQVTM, CDR2 ANQGSEA. V was shortened by 6 bases and J by 9 bases, with 12 bases between the two germline ends. The CDR3 runs to 11 residues. The CDR3 loop reads CSVSGSSEQFF. CDR3 in DNA: TGCAGCGTGTCGGGGTCGTCTGAGCAGTTCTTC.